A single sample gave rise to the 11 T cell receptor beta chains below, sequenced in a study of beta chain bispecific antibodies for T cell cancers. TCRdb ran MiXCR on the 5' RACE reads and lists one entry per CDR3 protein. The sample records roughly 15,000 distinct CDR3 sequences, about 2.2% being singletons. Study results and limitations: The leukemia cells, rather than normal T cells, gave most of the targeted TRBV signal.

Expansion lasted 3 days, with either anti-CD3 antibody OKT3 or CD3/CD28 beads. For these receptors, no antigen is known. The source material was healthy donor T cells cultured with leukemia cells. These receptors all stem from a human donor in good health. Some clones in this sample may be carry-over from other donors' samples.

There are many counts of this clonotype. The chain employs TRBV7-2 and TRBJ2-5; D remains unclear. V lost 2 bases to trimming and J lost 5 bases, with 15 bases between them. Germline V lookup: CDR1 SGHTA, CDR2 FQGNSA. The CDR3 is made up of 15 amino acids. The CDR3 loop is CASSLFPEARETQYF. CDR3 bases: TGTGCCAGCAGCTTATTCCCGGAAGCCAGGGAGACCCAGTACTTC. Filled out from reference TRBV7-2 and TRBJ2-5, the complete variable domain reads GAGVSQSPSNKVTEKGKDVELRCDPISGHTALYWYRQSLGQGLEFLIYFQGNSAPDKSGLPSDRFSAERTGGSVSTLTIQRTQQEDSAVYLCASSLFPEARETQYFGPGTRLLVL.

This clonotype was recorded many times. The genes are TRBV30 and TRBJ1-1, with D hard to call. The CDR3 is 11 amino acids. Germline CDR1 is GTSNPN and CDR2 is SVGIG (reference sequence). The V gene lost 4 bases and the J gene lost 8 bases, with 11 bases spanning the gap. This chain's CDR3 is CAWILPVEAFF. The CDR3 coding sequence is TGTGCCTGGATCTTGCCGGTGGAAGCTTTCTTT.

This clonotype has ten or more counts. The CDR3 DNA reads as TGTGCCACCAGTGCCCCCGGGGAGCTGTTTTTT. Encoded protein: CATSAPGELFF. The V call is TRBV24-1, the J call TRBJ2-2; D gene unclear. From germline, CDR1 is KGHDR and CDR2 SFDVKD. This CDR3 region has 11 residues. V lost 5 bases to trimming and J lost 6 bases, with 3 bases between them.

This clonotype was found many times. The chain links TRBV20-1 to TRBJ1-5, with D hard to call. Germline values: CDR1 DFQATT, CDR2 SNEGSKA (reference sequence). V lost 3 bases and J lost 6, with 15 bases in between. CDR3 length: 14 amino acids. As DNA, the CDR3 is TGCAGTGCTAGGGAGGCAGGTTACGGTCAGCCCCAGCATTTT. This gives the protein CSAREAGYGQPQHF.

This clonotype was observed at least ten times. J is TRBJ2-7 and V is TRBV7-8, with TRBD1 matching 9 bases. Trimming took 5 bases from V and 7 from J; bases not matched to a gene: 12. Germline lookup yields CDR1 SGHVS and CDR2 FQNEAQ. This CDR3 is built from 15 residues. CDR3 in DNA: TGTGCCAGCAGCCCGCAGTGGACAGGGGCAGGGGAGCAGTACTTC. It translates to CASSPQWTGAGEQYF.

The chain couples TRBV19 to TRBJ1-5; TRBD1 aligns across 7 bases. The CDR3 has 15 residues. V was clipped by 6 bases and J by 0 bases; unmatched bases: 5. The germline gives CDR1 LNHDA, CDR2 SQIVND (reference sequence). CDR3: CASSHGTDSNQPQHF. The CDR3 coding sequence is TGTGCCAGTAGCCACGGGACAGATAGCAATCAGCCCCAGCATTTT.

This clonotype showed up many times. The V and J genes are TRBV11-2 and TRBJ1-6; TRBD1 aligns across 7 bases. J gave up 6 bases and V 6 bases, and 5 bases lay outside the gene matches. CDR1 is SGHAT and CDR2 is FQNNGV in the germline V gene. The CDR3 length is 14 residues. CDR3 region: CASRGTDSNSPLHF. CDR3 DNA: TGTGCCAGCAGAGGGACAGATTCTAATTCACCCCTCCACTTT.

This clonotype was recorded many times. The chain has TRBV6-5 and TRBJ2-7, with D possibly being TRBD1 or TRBD2 (5 bases each). V gave up 5 bases and J gave up 0 bases, with 14 bases separating them. This CDR3 region has 15 residues. The germline gives CDR1 MNHEY, CDR2 SVGAGI. CDR3 in amino acids: CASSDRDGNSYEQYF. In DNA, the CDR3 is TGTGCCAGCAGTGACCGGGACGGGAACTCCTACGAGCAGTACTTC.

This clonotype has ten or more counts. The V call is TRBV18, the J call TRBJ2-7; TRBD1 is a possible D gene (5 bases). The V end was cut by 0 bases, the J end by 4 bases, with 13 bases between. In germline, CDR1 is KGHSH, CDR2 LQKENI. The CDR3 has 15 residues. Here the CDR3 DNA reads TGTGCCAGCTCACCACCGGTCCAGGGATCTTACGAGCAGTACTTC. Its protein is CASSPPVQGSYEQYF.

This clonotype was observed at least ten times. This chain connects TRBV6-5 to TRBJ1-1, with 7 bases identical to TRBD1. CDR1 and CDR2 (germline): MNHEY, SVGAGI. CDR3 length: 15 residues. V lost 5 bases, J lost 0 bases, and 6 bases stayed unmatched. DNA of the CDR3: TGTGCCAGCAGTAACCTACAGGGGTTGAACACTGAAGCTTTCTTT. Its protein product is CASSNLQGLNTEAFF.

The table lists this clonotype with many counts. The V and J genes are TRBV15 and TRBJ2-3, with TRBD2 matching 9 bases. The CDR3 spans 17 residues. J lost 2 bases, V lost 4 bases, and 10 bases had no gene match. CDR1 and CDR2 from the germline V gene are LNHNV and YYDKDF (reference sequence). The CDR3 nucleotides read TGTGCCACCAGCACAGCCGGCAGCGGGGGGTACACAGATACGCAGTATTTT. Translation: CATSTAGSGGYTDTQYF.